What follows describes a single T cell receptor beta chain. Its specificity is unknown. The sample is drawn from a study of Tregs in tolerant kidney transplant recipients. Generated by immunoSEQ multiplex PCR, the TCRdb table keeps only in-frame clones and is missing some. Of about 44,000 clones in the sample, around 95% were seen once. Deletions cut 4 bases from V and 4 bases from J, with 11 bases between. This CDR3 comprises 14 residues. The germline CDR1 and CDR2 sequences are SGDLS and YYNGEE. This chain links TRBV9 with TRBJ2-2; the D gene is possibly TRBD1 (6 bases). What was sequenced was Tregs from blood cultured with allogeneic cells. The sequence was collected from a human donor in good health. The CDR3, as DNA: TGTGCCAGCAGCAAGGGACACCTCACCGGGGAGCTGTTTTTT. It is translated as CASSKGHLTGELFF.